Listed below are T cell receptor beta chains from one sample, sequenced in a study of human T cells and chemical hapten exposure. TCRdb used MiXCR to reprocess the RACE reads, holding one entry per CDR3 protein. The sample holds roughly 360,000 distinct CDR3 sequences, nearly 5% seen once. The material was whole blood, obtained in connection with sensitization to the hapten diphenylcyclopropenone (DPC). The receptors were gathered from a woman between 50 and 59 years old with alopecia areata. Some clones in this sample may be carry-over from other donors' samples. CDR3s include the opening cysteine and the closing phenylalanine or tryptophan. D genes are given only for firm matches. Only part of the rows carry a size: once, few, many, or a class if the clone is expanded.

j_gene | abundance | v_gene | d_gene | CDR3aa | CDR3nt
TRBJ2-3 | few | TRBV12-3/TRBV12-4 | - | CASIEGGTDTQYF | TGTGCCAGCATCGAAGGGGGCACAGATACGCAGTATTTT
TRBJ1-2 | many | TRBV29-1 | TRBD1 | CSVLGGRVESGANYGYTF | TGCAGCGTTTTAGGGGGCCGTGTAGAGTCCGGTGCTAACTATGGCTACACCTTC
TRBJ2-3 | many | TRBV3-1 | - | CASSQGSVTGTQYF | TGTGCCAGCAGCCAAGGTTCGGTTACAGGTACGCAGTATTTT
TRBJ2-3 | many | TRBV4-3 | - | CASSHELSKGDTQYF | TGCGCCAGCAGCCACGAGCTTTCCAAGGGGGATACGCAGTATTTT
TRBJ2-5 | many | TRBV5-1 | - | CASSTEDGTQYF | TGCGCCAGCAGCACCGAGGACGGGACCCAGTACTTC
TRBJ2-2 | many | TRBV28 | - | CASSGTPNTGELFF | TGTGCCAGCAGTGGGACTCCCAACACCGGGGAGCTGTTTTTT
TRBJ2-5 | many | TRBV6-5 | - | CASMSFGDRKETQYF | TGTGCCAGCATGAGCTTTGGTGACAGGAAAGAGACCCAGTACTTC
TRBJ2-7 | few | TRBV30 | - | CAWQAGTPRKIVSWEQYF | TGTGCCTGGCAAGCCGGGACTCCGAGAAAAATTGTGAGTTGGGAGCAGTACTTC
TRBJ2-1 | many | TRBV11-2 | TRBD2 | CASSLEAGVWVFF | TGTGCCAGCAGCTTAGAGGCGGGAGTGTGGGTGTTCTTC
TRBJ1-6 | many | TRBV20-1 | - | CSARVANSPLHF | TGCAGTGCTAGAGTCGCCAATTCACCCCTCCACTTT
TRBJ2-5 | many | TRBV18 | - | CASSPPAGYETQYF | TGTGCCAGCTCACCACCGGCGGGCTACGAGACCCAGTACTTC
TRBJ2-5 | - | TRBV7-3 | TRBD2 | CASSLGGESQETQYF | TGTGCCAGCAGCTTAGGGGGGGAGAGCCAAGAGACCCAGTACTTC
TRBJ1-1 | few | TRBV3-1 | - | CASSQMEGNTEAFF | TGTGCCAGCAGCCAGATGGAGGGAAACACTGAAGCTTTCTTT
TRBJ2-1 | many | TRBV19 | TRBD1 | CASSRDRTSYNEQFF | TGTGCCAGTAGTCGGGACAGAACTTCCTACAATGAGCAGTTCTTC
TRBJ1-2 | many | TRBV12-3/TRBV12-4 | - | CASSLRAGNYGYTF | TGTGCCAGCAGTTTAAGGGCAGGGAACTATGGCTACACCTTC
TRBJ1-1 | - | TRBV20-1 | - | CSARRGSRAAEAFF | TGCAGTGCTAGAAGAGGGAGCAGGGCCGCTGAAGCTTTCTTT
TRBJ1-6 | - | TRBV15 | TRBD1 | CATSSRTGSSPLHF | TGTGCCACCAGCAGTAGGACAGGGTCTTCACCCCTCCACTTT
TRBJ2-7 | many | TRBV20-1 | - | CSARDPLQASEQYF | TGCAGTGCTAGAGATCCCCTTCAGGCGAGCGAGCAGTACTTC
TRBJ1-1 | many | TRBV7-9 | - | CASSSMTGPGTEAFF | TGTGCCAGCAGCTCCATGACCGGGCCGGGGACTGAAGCTTTCTTT
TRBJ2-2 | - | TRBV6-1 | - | CASSRDNTGELFF | TGTGCCAGCAGCAGGGACAACACCGGGGAGCTGTTTTTT
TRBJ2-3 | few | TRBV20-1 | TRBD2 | CSAPGGSTDTQYF | TGCAGTGCTCCGGGAGGGTCGACAGATACGCAGTATTTT
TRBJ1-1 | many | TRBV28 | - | CASSLAGGRYTEAFF | TGTGCCAGCAGTTTGGCGGGCGGACGCTACACTGAAGCTTTCTTT
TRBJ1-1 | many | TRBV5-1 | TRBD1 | CASSRGTGGSAGEAFF | TGCGCCAGCAGCCGCGGGACAGGGGGGTCTGCGGGTGAAGCTTTCTTT
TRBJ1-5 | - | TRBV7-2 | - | CASSLAGRLLIEGNQPQHF | TGTGCCAGCAGCTTAGCTGGACGGCTGTTAATTGAAGGCAATCAGCCCCAGCATTTT
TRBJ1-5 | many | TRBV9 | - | CASSEGDPNQPQHF | TGTGCCAGCAGCGAGGGAGACCCAAATCAGCCCCAGCATTTT
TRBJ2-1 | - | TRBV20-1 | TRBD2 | CSARDASGSGNEQFF | TGCAGTGCTAGAGATGCGAGCGGGAGCGGCAATGAGCAGTTCTTC
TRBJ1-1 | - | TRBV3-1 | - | CASSNVGVTEAFF | TGTGCCAGCAGTAACGTAGGTGTCACTGAAGCTTTCTTT
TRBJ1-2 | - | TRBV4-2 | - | CASSQDLVGSYGYTF | TGTGCCAGCAGCCAAGATTTAGTCGGGAGCTATGGCTACACCTTC
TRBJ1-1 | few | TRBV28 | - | CASNPDRLSAFF | TGTGCCAGCAACCCCGACAGGCTATCCGCTTTCTTT
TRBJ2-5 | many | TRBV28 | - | CASSLSSIGETQYF | TGTGCCAGCAGTTTATCGTCAATCGGAGAGACCCAGTACTTC
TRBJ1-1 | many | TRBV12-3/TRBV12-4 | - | CASSFKGKGEAFF | TGTGCCAGCAGTTTCAAGGGAAAAGGTGAAGCTTTCTTT
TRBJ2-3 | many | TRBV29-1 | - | CSVVLARGDTQYF | TGCAGCGTTGTACTGGCGCGCGGAGATACGCAGTATTTT
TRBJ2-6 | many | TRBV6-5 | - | CASRARDSGANVLTF | TGTGCCAGCAGAGCTCGGGACTCTGGGGCCAACGTCCTGACTTTC
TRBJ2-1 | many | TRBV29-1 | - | CSVDNRGSRGIF | TGCAGCGTCGACAATCGGGGGAGTCGAGGAATCTTC
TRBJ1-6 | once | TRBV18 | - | CASSPKENSTLHF | TGTGCCAGCTCACCTAAAGAGAATTCAACCCTCCACTTT
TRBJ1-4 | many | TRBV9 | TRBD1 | CASSVEAAGTGVEKLFF | TGTGCCAGCAGCGTAGAAGCTGCCGGGACAGGGGTGGAAAAACTGTTTTTT
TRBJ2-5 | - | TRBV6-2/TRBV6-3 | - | CASSFREKETQYF | TGTGCCAGCAGTTTCCGGGAGAAAGAGACCCAGTACTTC
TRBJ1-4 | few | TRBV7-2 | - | CASSLEVSGPGRKLFF | TGTGCCAGCAGCTTAGAGGTGTCGGGACCAGGGAGAAAACTGTTTTTT
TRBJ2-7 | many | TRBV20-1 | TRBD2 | CSARRTSGYEQYF | TGCAGTGCTAGACGGACTAGCGGGTACGAGCAGTACTTC
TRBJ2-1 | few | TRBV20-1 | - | CSARDPYNEQFF | TGCAGTGCTAGAGATCCCTACAATGAGCAGTTCTTC
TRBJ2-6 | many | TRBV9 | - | CASSGSSGANVLTF | TGTGCCAGCAGCGGAAGCTCTGGGGCCAACGTCCTGACTTTC
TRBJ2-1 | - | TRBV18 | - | CASSPRRQNNEQFF | TGTGCCAGCTCACCACGGAGACAAAACAATGAGCAGTTCTTC
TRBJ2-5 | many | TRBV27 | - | CASSSPFRQVQETQYF | TGTGCCAGCAGTTCCCCCTTTCGGCAGGTACAAGAGACCCAGTACTTC
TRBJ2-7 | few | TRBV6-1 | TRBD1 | CASSDDRGSYEQYF | TGTGCCAGCAGTGACGACAGGGGGTCATACGAGCAGTACTTC
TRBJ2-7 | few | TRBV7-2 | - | CASSQGRRTYEQYF | TGTGCCAGCAGCCAAGGACGAAGAACCTACGAGCAGTACTTC
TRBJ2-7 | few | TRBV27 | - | CASSSPLSWGEQYF | TGTGCCAGCAGTTCACCCCTAAGCTGGGGGGAGCAGTACTTC
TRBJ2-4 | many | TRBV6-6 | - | CASTPDRENIQYF | TGTGCCAGCACCCCAGACAGAGAAAACATTCAGTACTTC
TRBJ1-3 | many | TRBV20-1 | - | CSASEGRNSGNTIYF | TGCAGTGCTAGCGAGGGACGGAATTCTGGAAACACCATATATTTT
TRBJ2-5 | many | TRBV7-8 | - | CASSLALAGPQETQYF | TGTGCCAGCAGCTTAGCGTTGGCGGGCCCACAAGAGACCCAGTACTTC
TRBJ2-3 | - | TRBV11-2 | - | CASSVWTEADTQYF | TGTGCCAGCAGCGTGTGGACAGAGGCAGATACGCAGTATTTT
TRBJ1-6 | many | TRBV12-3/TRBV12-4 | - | CASSPQGMGNSPLHF | TGTGCCAGCAGTCCCCAGGGGATGGGCAATTCACCCCTCCACTTT